The TCR beta chain described here comes from a study of blood T cell repertoires in COVID-19. The assay was immunoSEQ multiplex PCR, and TCRdb's table has in-frame clones only and misses some. The sample consists of under 250,000 clones, over 65% of them appearing once. Germline assignment: CDR1 SGHNT and CDR2 YYREEE (reference sequence). The CDR3 spans 16 residues. V shed 5 bases, J shed 3 bases, and the junction held 6 bases outside the gene matches. Sequencing was carried out using peripheral blood. This sequence joins TRBV5-4 and TRBJ2-3; 13 bases agree with TRBD2. The receptor's source is a woman in her 70s with active or convalescent COVID-19. The CDR3 DNA is TGTGCCAGCAGAACACAACTAGCGGGGGGGACAGATACGCAGTATTTT. Translated: CASRTQLAGGTDTQYF.